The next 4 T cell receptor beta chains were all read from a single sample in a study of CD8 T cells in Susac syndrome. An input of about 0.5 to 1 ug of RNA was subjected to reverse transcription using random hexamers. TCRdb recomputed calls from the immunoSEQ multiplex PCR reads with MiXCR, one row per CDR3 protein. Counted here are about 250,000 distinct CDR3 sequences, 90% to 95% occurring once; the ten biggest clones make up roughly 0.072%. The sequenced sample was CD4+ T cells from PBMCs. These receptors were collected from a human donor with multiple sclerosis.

CDR3 amino acids: CSARDYALDEQFF. For the CDR3, the DNA is TGCAGTGCTAGAGATTACGCGCTGGATGAGCAGTTCTTC. The V and J genes are TRBV20-1 and TRBJ2-1; no firm D call. Germline V gene data show CDR1 as DFQATT and CDR2 as SNEGSKA (reference sequence). Trimming pared 0 bases from V and 8 bases from J, leaving 11 bases between. The CDR3 covers 13 residues.

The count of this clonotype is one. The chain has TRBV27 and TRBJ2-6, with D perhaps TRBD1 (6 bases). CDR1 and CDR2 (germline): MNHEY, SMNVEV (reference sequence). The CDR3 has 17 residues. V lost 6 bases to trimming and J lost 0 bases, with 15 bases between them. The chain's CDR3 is CASSFRDISSGANVLTF. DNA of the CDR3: TGTGCCAGCAGCTTCCGGGACATAAGCTCTGGGGCCAACGTCCTGACTTTC.

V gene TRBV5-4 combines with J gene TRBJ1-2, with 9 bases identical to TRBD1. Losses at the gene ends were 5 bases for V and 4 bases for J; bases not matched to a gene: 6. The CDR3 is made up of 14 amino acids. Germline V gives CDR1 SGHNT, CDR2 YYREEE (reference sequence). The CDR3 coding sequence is TGTGCCAGCAGACTACAGGGGGCGGGCTATGGCTACACCTTC. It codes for CASRLQGAGYGYTF.

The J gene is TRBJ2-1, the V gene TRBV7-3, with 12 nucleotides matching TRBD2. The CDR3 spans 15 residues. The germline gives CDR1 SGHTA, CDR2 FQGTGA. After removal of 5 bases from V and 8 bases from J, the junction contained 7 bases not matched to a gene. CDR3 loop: CASSMTSGSIDEQFF. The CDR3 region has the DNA TGTGCCAGCAGCATGACTAGCGGGAGTATCGATGAGCAGTTCTTC.